This note documents a single T cell receptor (beta chain) sequence. The antigen remains unidentified. This sample is drawn from a study of ipilimumab plus nivolumab after autologous stem cell transplantation. Study overall: A median of roughly 8 nivolumab and 4 to 6 ipilimumab doses were given. The myeloma group: high-risk transplant-naive, or relapse within 3 years after first autologous transplant. Study observations and caveats: The authors say TCR, Treg and microbiome findings warrant further study.

Starting 14 to 28 days after autologous transplant, ipilimumab 1 mg/kg was given. The table came from immunoSEQ multiplex PCR; TCRdb's copy has only in-frame clones and leaves some out. Seen here are 35,000 to 50,000 clones, about 88% observed once, and the top ten hold approximately 0.82%. This TCR was sampled from a male donor with multiple myeloma. The sequencing here drew on PBMCs, taken in a trial of ipilimumab plus nivolumab as post-transplant consolidation.

The CDR3 DNA sequence: TGTGCCAGCTCACCACGACGGGGGGTTGGCTACACCTTC. Translation: CASSPRRGVGYTF. The chain joins TRBV18 to TRBJ1-2; D may be TRBD1 (5 bases). Trimming took off 1 base at V and 7 bases at J, with 10 bases between the two ends. Looked up from germline, CDR1 is KGHSH and CDR2 is LQKENI. This CDR3 is 13 amino acids long.